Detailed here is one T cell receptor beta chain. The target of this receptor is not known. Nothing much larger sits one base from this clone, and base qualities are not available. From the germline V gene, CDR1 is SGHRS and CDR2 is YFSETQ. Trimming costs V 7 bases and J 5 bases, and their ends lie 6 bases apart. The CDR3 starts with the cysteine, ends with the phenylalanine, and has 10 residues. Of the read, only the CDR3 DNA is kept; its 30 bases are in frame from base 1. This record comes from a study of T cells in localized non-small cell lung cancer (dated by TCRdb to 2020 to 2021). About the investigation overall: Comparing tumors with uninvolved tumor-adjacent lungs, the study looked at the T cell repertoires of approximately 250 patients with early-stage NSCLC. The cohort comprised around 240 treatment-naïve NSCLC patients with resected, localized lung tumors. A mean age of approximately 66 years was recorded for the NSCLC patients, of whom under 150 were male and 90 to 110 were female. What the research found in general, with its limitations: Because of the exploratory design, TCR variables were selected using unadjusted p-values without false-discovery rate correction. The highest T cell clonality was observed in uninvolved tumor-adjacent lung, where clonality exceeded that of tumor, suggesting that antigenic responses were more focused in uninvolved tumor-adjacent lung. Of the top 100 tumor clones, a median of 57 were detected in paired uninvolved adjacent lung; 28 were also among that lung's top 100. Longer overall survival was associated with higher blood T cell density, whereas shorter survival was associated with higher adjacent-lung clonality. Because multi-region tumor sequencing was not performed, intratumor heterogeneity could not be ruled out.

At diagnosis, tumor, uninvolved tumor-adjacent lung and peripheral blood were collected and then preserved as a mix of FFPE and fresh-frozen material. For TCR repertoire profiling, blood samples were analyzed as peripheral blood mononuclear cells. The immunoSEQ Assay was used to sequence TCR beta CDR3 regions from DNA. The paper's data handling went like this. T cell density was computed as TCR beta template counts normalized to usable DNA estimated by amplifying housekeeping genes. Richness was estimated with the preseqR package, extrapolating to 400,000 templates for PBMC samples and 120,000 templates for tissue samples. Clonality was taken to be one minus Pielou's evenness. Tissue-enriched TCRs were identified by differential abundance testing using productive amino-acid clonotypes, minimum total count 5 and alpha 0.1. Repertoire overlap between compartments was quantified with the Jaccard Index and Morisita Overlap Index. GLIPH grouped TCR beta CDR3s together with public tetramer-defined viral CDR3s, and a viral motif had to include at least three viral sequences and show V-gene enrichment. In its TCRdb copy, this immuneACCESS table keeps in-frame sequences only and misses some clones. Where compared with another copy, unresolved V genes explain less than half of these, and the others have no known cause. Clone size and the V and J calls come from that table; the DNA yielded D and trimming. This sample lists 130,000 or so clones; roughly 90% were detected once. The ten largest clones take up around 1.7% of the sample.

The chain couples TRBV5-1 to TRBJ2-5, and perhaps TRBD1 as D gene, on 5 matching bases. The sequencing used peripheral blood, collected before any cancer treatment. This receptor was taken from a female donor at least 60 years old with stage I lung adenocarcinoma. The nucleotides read TGCGCCAGCGCAGGGGAGACCCAGTACTTC. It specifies CASAGETQYF.